This T cell receptor (beta chain) was found in a study of blood T cell repertoires in COVID-19 (dated by TCRdb to about 2020). Broadly, across the study: The collaborator samples originated in the United States, Italy and Spain and spanned the acute and convalescent phases of COVID-19. Samples came from the ongoing ImmuneRACE study (first 160 participants) plus 1,254 subjects from 6 global collaborators. The sample metadata nearly always contained a de-identified subject ID, COVID-19 status, age in years and sex. HLA class I and class II types, where available, came from metadata supplied by the sample provider rather than from assay-based typing. Subjects who had been exposed to COVID-19, were actively infected with it, or had recovered from it provided the deeply sampled blood TCRbeta repertoires that made up the dataset. The prospective study material was composed of cDNA or gDNA derived from T cells, B-cell-depleted T cells, or PBMCs. A freely available public database, intended as a resource for researchers studying the immune response to SARS-CoV-2, is where the repertoires were released. Results and caveats for the whole study, not just this receptor: How much clinical and demographic metadata was included differed by source and by participant, and the metadata was provided uncurated.

Each collaborating institution followed its own protocols to collect whole blood in K2EDTA tubes. For TCRbeta analysis, collaborator samples were shipped as frozen whole blood, as isolated PBMCs, or as DNA extracted from either sample type. As for this clone: Its antigen target is currently unknown. No base qualities exist here, and no much larger clone lies one base off it.

The germline V gene specifies SNHLY as CDR1 and FYNNEI as CDR2. There are 13 amino acids in the CDR3, from cysteine to phenylalanine inclusive. Only the CDR3 DNA is retained, 39 bases long and in frame from the first base. Germline trimming amounts to 4 bases on V and 4 bases on J, with 1 as the count of junction bases outside the gene matches. TCRbeta CDR3 regions were amplified from genomic DNA by means of the immunoSEQ Assay, a bias-controlled multiplex PCR. In the original analysis: The number of nucleated cells in each sample was estimated by amplification of reference gene primers within the assay. To quantify the absolute abundance of each unique TCRbeta CDR3 rearrangement, sequence reads were collapsed and filtered. For each sample, productive Simpson clonality was calculated by taking the square root of Simpson's diversity index across productive rearrangements. In TCRdb, the immuneACCESS table is reduced to in-frame sequences with V and J assigned. These tables do not hold every clone; where another copy was compared, an unresolved V gene accounts for under half, and the others remain unexplained. Clone size and V and J calls were adopted from that table, with D and trimming inferred from the DNA. The sample table contains 200,000 or so clones; only one count was recorded for over 70% of them. 15% to 20% of the sample lies in the top ten.

The receptor was derived from a man in his sixties with active or convalescent COVID-19. The sample was peripheral blood. The sequence links TRBV2 to TRBJ2-7, with 10 central nucleotides matching TRBD2. CDR3 sequence: CASSGTSGYEQYF. The DNA sequence is TGTGCCAGCAGTGGGACTAGCGGTTACGAGCAGTACTTC. Where the CDR3 stops, the reference TRBV2 and TRBJ2-7 genes take over; the full variable domain is EPEVTQTPSHQVTQMGQEVILRCVPISNHLYFYWYRQILGQKVEFLVSFYNNEISEKSEIFDDQFSVERPDGSNFTLKIRSTKLEDSAMYFCASSGTSGYEQYFGPGTRLTVT.